The clone carrying this T cell receptor (beta chain) was detected many times. Not a single patient had been given any form of treatment at any point before undergoing thyroid surgery. The data were obtained in a study of metastatic and nonmetastatic thyroid tumors. The CDR3 contains 17 residues. Germline values: CDR1 SGHRS, CDR2 YFSETQ. V lost 3 bases to trimming and J lost 6 bases; unmatched junction nucleotides: 10. TCRdb reprocessed the PCR reads using MiXCR. This table holds 30,000 or so clones, about 29% found once. The chain links TRBV5-1 to TRBJ2-3, with 13 bases identical to TRBD2. The origin of this receptor is a female donor with papillary thyroid cancer or a benign thyroid nodule (not recorded which). Some clones in this sample may be carry-over from other donors' samples. The sample comprised blood. The CDR3 DNA follows: TGCGCCAGCAGCTCTAGGACTAGCGGGAGTTTGAGGGATACGCAGTATTTT. Its protein is CASSSRTSGSLRDTQYF.